This TCR beta chain was profiled in a study of vaccination and CD4 T cells after COVID-19. Study details: SARS-CoV-2 was confirmed by nasal swab PCR; disease was mild in several, severe in one. SARS-CoV-2, HCoV-NL63, HCoV-OC43 and HCoV-229E supplied the overlapping spike peptides used to stimulate cells.

The CDR3 runs to 14 residues. V lost 6 bases to trimming and J lost 4 bases, with 15 bases between them. Germline V gene lookup returns CDR1 SNHLY and CDR2 FYNNEI. This clonotype was counted a few times. The antigen is not known. Researchers used the Oncomine TCR Beta short-read assay to sequence DNA from cultured CD4+ T cells. TCRdb reprocessed the PCR reads via MiXCR and lists one record per CDR3 protein. The sample has 10,000 to 15,000 distinct CDR3 sequences; approximately 45% are singletons. Treatment indicated: approximately 9-day PBMC culture with coronavirus spike peptide pools or control peptides (ViraFEST assay). With about 10 ug/ml peptide pools and roughly 10 IU/ml IL-2, PBMCs were cultured at a few million per well.

The clonotype originates from a human donor who had recovered from COVID-19. The V and J genes are TRBV2 and TRBJ1-1; D is uncertain. The sequenced sample consisted of CD4+ T cells from blood, cultured in vitro. The CDR3 protein is CASSLDGLGTEAFF. The CDR3, as DNA: TGTGCCAGCAGCCTGGACGGGCTGGGCACTGAAGCTTTCTTT.